These 15 T cell receptor beta chains share one sample of origin, sequenced in a study of T cell responses to AZD1222 COVID-19 vaccine. The table came from immunoSEQ multiplex PCR; TCRdb's copy has only in-frame clones and leaves some out. Of about 100,000 clones in the sample, roughly 89% were seen once. The source material was peripheral blood, sampled on day 0 of AZD1222 vaccination. Receptors originate from an adult in good health.

This clone has only a few counts. V is TRBV19 and J is TRBJ1-5, with 7 bases aligning to TRBD1. This CDR3 region has 13 residues. V was clipped by 7 bases and J by 4 bases; unmatched bases: 4. Germline V gene sequence: CDR1 LNHDA, CDR2 SQIVND (reference sequence). The CDR3 DNA reads TGTGCCAGTATAGCAGGGGGGAATCAGCCCCAGCATTTT. Amino acid sequence: CASIAGGNQPQHF. Full variable domain (missing parts from reference TRBV19 and TRBJ1-5): DGGITQSPKYLFRKEGQNVTLSCEQNLNHDAMYWYRQDPGQGLRLIYYSQIVNDFQKGDIAEGYSVSREKKESFPLTVTSAQKNPTAFYLCASIAGGNQPQHFGDGTRLSIL.

The chain's CDR3 is CASSVVGSGANVLTF. DNA of the CDR3: TGTGCCAGCAGCGTAGTGGGGTCTGGGGCCAACGTCCTGACTTTC. V and J are TRBV9 and TRBJ2-6, with D unclear. The V gene lost 0 bases and the J gene lost 1 base, with 5 bases spanning the gap. The CDR3 contains 15 residues. Germline CDR1 SGDLS, CDR2 YYNGEE.

This clone was seen only once. The chain carries TRBV29-1 and TRBJ2-3; D possibly corresponds to TRBD2 (6 bases). CDR3 length: 18 residues. Germline lookup yields CDR1 SQVTM and CDR2 ANQGSEA. Trimming pared 5 bases from V and 1 base from J, leaving 25 bases between. This CDR3 reads CSVRNHPFGGTGTDTQYF. The CDR3 coding sequence is TGCAGCGTTCGAAATCATCCCTTTGGCGGGACTGGCACAGATACGCAGTATTTT.

This sequence joins TRBV12-3 or TRBV12-4 and TRBJ1-1, with D tentatively TRBD1 (5 bases). V was pared by 6 bases and J by 2 bases, with 10 bases between. This CDR3 is 13 amino acids long. The CDR3 loop reads CASRWGRNTEAFF. The CDR3 DNA reads as TGTGCCAGCAGGTGGGGCCGTAACACTGAAGCTTTCTTT.

The chain joins TRBV6-5 to TRBJ2-7; D tentatively fits TRBD1 or TRBD2 (5 bases each). Trimming took 4 bases from V and 2 from J, leaving 18 bases between them. CDR1 is MNHEY, CDR2 SVGAGI, per germline. This CDR3 region has 16 residues. In DNA, the CDR3 is TGTGCCAGCAGTTCCTTGGGGGTTGAGGGTCCCTACGAGCAGTACTTC. Translating it yields CASSSLGVEGPYEQYF.

The J gene is TRBJ2-6, the V gene TRBV19; maybe TRBD1 (7 bases). The CDR3 length is 16 residues. CDR1 and CDR2 from the germline V gene are LNHDA and SQIVND (reference sequence). Trimming took 4 bases from V and 2 from J, leaving 12 bases between them. The chain's CDR3 is CASSTGGGTGANVLTF. CDR3 coding DNA: TGTGCCAGTAGTACAGGGGGAGGTACTGGGGCCAACGTCCTGACTTTC.

V is TRBV18 and J is TRBJ2-1; D unresolved. The CDR3 sequence is 13 residues long. Germline V gene data show CDR1 as KGHSH and CDR2 as LQKENI. V shed 2 bases and J shed 4 bases, with 6 bases lying between them. CDR3 amino acids: CASSPDIYNEQFF. The CDR3 DNA is TGTGCCAGCTCACCAGATATTTACAATGAGCAGTTCTTC.

This chain connects TRBV5-8 to TRBJ1-5; D might be TRBD1 (5 bases). CDR3 length equals 17 residues. Germline V lookup: CDR1 SGHTS, CDR2 YDEGEE. Trimming stripped 0 bases from V and 7 bases from J, with 20 bases between. The CDR3 coding sequence is TGTGCCAGCAGCTTGGGCTCTTGGGGCCAGGGAAGCCAGCCCCAGCATTTT. Its translation: CASSLGSWGQGSQPQHF.

The rearrangement links TRBV7-8 to TRBJ1-2; D unclear. The CDR3 length is 15 residues. V lost 5 bases, J lost 0 bases, and 13 bases lay in between. In germline, CDR1 is SGHVS, CDR2 FQNEAQ. CDR3 nucleotide sequence: TGTGCCAGCAGCCCATACAGAGCTACTAACTATGGCTACACCTTC. Protein: CASSPYRATNYGYTF.

The chain combines TRBV5-1 with TRBJ2-3, with D tentatively TRBD2 (7 bases). V was trimmed by 2 bases and J by 1 base, leaving 14 bases between them. Germline V gene data show CDR1 as SGHRS and CDR2 as YFSETQ. This CDR3 contains 16 residues. This chain's CDR3 is CASSLGGGAGTDTQYF. The CDR3 DNA sequence: TGCGCCAGCAGCTTAGGAGGGGGGGCCGGCACAGATACGCAGTATTTT.

The chain recombines TRBV5-1 with TRBJ2-2, with TRBD1 matching over 9 bases. This CDR3 has 16 residues. Germline-derived CDR1 and CDR2 are SGHRS and YFSETQ. Losses at the gene ends were 2 bases for V and 0 bases for J; bases not matched to a gene: 2. CDR3 protein: CASSLQGATNTGELFF. CDR3 DNA: TGCGCCAGCAGCTTACAGGGGGCTACGAACACCGGGGAGCTGTTTTTT.

This chain uses TRBV19 with TRBJ2-7; 15 positions match TRBD2. CDR3 length: 17 amino acids. V shed 5 bases and J 7 bases; nucleotides not matched to a gene: 12. Germline CDR1 is LNHDA and CDR2 is SQIVND (reference sequence). DNA for the CDR3: TGTGCCAGTAGTCCGGGGGGGACTAGCGGGAGGAATCGGGAGCAGTACTTC. Translation: CASSPGGTSGRNREQYF.

The J gene is TRBJ2-1, the V gene TRBV7-9; D not certain. V gave up 3 bases and J gave up 7 bases, with 16 bases separating them. Germline CDR1 and CDR2: SEHNR and FQNEAQ (reference sequence). This CDR3 is built from 15 residues. The DNA for the CDR3 is TGTGCCAGCAGCTTGTCTAGTGCCGCCCTTAATGAGCAGTTCTTC. It specifies CASSLSSAALNEQFF.

The rearrangement links TRBV2 to TRBJ1-3; tentatively, D is TRBD1 (6 bases). In germline, CDR1 is SNHLY, CDR2 FYNNEI. The CDR3 consists of 16 residues. V was trimmed by 4 bases and J by 3 bases, leaving 16 bases between them. CDR3 protein: CASSANRVVVGNTIYF. CDR3 DNA sequence: TGTGCCAGCAGTGCAAACAGGGTAGTAGTTGGAAACACCATATATTTT.

This clone was detected once. The rearrangement uses TRBV3-1 (or the pseudogene TRBV3-2) and TRBJ1-1; no firm D call. In germline, CDR1 is LGHDT, CDR2 YNNKEL (reference sequence). Trimming took 1 base from V and 4 from J, leaving 19 bases between them. There are 17 residues in the CDR3. The CDR3 spells CASSQGTGIGRRTEAFF. In DNA form, the CDR3 reads TGTGCCAGCAGCCAAGGTACGGGGATAGGGCGACGCACTGAAGCTTTCTTT.